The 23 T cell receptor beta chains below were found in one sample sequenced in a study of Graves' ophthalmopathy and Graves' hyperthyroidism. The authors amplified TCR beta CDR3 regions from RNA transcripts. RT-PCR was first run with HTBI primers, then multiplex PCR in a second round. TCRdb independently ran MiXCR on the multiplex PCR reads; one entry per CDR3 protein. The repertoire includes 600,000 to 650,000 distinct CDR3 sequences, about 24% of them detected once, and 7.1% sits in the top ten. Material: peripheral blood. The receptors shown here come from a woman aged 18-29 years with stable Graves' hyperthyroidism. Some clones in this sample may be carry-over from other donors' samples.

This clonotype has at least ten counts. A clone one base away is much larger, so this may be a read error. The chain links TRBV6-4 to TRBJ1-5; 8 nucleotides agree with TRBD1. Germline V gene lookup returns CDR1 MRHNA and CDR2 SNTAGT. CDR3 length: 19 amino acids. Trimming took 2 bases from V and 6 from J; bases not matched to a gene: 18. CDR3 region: CASSDHSSTGVIVSQPQHF. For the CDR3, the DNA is TGTGCCAGCAGTGACCACTCCTCGACAGGGGTGATAGTCAGTCAGCCCCAGCATTTT.

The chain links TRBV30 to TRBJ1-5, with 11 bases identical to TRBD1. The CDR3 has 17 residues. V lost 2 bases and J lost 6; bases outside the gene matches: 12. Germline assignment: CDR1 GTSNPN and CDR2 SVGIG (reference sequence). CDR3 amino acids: CAWSLYPGTGGSQPQHF. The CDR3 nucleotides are TGTGCCTGGAGTCTGTATCCCGGGACAGGGGGTAGTCAGCCCCAGCATTTT.

The CDR3 spells CASSLVFQETQYF. As DNA, the CDR3 is TGTGCCAGCAGCTTGGTGTTCCAAGAGACCCAGTACTTC. The chain recombines TRBV7-2 with TRBJ2-5; D is unclear. Germline CDR1 reads SGHTA; CDR2 reads FQGNSA. V gave up 3 bases and J gave up 1 base, with 6 bases separating them. This CDR3 has 13 amino acids.

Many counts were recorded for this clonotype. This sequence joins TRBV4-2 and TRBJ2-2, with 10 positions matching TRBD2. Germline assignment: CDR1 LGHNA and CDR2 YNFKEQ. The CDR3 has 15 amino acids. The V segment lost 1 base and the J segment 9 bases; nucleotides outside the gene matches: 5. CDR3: CASSQASGGDRELFF. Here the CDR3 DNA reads TGTGCCAGCAGCCAAGCGAGCGGGGGGGACCGGGAGCTGTTTTTT.

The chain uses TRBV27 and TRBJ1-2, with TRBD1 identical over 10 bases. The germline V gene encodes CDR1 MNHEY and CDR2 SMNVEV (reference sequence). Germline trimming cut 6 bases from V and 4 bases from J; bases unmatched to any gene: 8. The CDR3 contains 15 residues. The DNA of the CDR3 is TGTGCCAGCAGACCGACAGGGGGCCCTAGCTATGGCTACACCTTC. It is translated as CASRPTGGPSYGYTF.

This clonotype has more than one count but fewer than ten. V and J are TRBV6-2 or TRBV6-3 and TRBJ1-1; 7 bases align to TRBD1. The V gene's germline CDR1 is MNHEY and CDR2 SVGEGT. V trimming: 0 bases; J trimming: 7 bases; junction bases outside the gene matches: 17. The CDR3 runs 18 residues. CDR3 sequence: CASSYSIRGWDPSDEAFF. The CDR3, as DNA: TGTGCCAGCAGTTACTCGATCAGGGGGTGGGACCCCAGCGATGAAGCTTTCTTT.

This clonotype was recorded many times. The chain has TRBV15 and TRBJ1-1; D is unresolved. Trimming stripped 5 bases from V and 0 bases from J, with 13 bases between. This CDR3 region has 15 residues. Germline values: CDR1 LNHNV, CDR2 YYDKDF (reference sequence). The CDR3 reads CATSLEKSVNTEAFF. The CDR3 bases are TGTGCCACCAGCCTAGAGAAGTCGGTGAACACTGAAGCTTTCTTT.

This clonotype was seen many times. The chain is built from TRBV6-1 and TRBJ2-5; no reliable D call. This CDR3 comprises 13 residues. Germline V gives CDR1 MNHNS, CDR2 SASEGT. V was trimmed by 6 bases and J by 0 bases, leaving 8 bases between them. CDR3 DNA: TGTGCCAGCAGCACGACGTACCAAGAGACCCAGTACTTC. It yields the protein CASSTTYQETQYF.

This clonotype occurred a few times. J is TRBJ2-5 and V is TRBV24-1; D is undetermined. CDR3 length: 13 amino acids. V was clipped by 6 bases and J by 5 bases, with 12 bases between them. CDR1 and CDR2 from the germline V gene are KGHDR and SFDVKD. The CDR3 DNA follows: TGTGCCACCAGTAGGACCCCAGTGGAGACCCAGTACTTC. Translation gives CATSRTPVETQYF.

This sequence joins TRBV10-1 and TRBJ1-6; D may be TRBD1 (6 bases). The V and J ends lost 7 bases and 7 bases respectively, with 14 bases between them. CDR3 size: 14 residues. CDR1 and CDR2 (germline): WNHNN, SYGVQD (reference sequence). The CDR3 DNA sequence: TGCGCCAGCACCCAACAGGGTGGGAATTCACCCCTCCACTTT. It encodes CASTQQGGNSPLHF.

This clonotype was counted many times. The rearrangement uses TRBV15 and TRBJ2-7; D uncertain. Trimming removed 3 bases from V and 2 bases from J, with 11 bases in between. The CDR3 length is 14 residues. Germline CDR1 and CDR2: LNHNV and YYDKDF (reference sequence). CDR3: CATSREMDPYEQYF. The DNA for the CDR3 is TGTGCCACCAGCAGGGAAATGGACCCCTACGAGCAGTACTTC.

The CDR3 loop is CAISPIGENSPLHF. The CDR3 DNA follows: TGTGCCATCAGCCCCATCGGGGAAAATTCACCCCTCCACTTT. The V and J genes are TRBV10-3 and TRBJ1-6; D remains ambiguous. V shed 6 bases and J shed 7 bases, with 13 bases lying between them. This CDR3 comprises 14 residues. From germline, CDR1 is ENHRY and CDR2 SYGVKD.

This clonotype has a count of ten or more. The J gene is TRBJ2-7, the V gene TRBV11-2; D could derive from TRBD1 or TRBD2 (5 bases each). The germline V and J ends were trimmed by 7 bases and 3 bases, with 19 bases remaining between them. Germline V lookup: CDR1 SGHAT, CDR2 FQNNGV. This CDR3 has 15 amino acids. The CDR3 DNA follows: TGTGCCAGCACCCCCTATCCGGGACCCGGCTACGAGCAGTACTTC. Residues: CASTPYPGPGYEQYF.

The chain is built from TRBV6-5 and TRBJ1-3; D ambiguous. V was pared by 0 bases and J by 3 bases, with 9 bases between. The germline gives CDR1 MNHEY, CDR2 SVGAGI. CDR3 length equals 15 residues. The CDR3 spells CASSYSGRVGNTIYF. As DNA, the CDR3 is TGTGCCAGCAGTTACTCGGGGAGGGTTGGAAACACCATATATTTT.

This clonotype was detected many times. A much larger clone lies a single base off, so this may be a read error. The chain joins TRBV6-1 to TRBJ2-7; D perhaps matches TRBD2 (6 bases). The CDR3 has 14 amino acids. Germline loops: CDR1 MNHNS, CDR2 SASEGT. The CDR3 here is CASNFRDWPYEQCF. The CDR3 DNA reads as TGTGCCAGCAACTTCCGGGACTGGCCGTACGAGCAGTGCTTC.

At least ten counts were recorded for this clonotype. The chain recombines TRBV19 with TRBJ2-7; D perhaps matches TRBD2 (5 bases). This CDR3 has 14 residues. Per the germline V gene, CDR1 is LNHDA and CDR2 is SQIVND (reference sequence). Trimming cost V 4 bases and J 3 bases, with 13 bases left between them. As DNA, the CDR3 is TGTGCCAGTAGTAGTGCGCTAGCTGTCTACGAGCAGTACTTC. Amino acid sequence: CASSSALAVYEQYF.

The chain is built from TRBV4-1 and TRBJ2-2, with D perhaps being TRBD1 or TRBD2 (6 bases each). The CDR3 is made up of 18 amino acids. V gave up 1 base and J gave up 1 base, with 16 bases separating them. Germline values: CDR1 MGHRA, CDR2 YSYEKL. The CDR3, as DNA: TGCGCCAGCAGCCAAGTGGGTGACGGGGGCCAGAACACCGGGGAGCTGTTTTTT. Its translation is CASSQVGDGGQNTGELFF.

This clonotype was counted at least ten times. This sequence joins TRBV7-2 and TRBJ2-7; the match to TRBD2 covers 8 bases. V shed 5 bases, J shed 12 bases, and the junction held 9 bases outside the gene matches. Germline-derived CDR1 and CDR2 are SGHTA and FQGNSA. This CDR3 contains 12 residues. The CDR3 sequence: CASSVGASGRYF. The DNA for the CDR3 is TGTGCCAGCAGCGTAGGGGCTAGCGGGCGGTACTTC.

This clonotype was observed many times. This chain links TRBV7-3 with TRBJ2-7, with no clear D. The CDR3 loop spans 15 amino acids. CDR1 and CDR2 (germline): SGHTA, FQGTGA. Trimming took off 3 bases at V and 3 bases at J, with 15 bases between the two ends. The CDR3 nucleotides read TGTGCCAGCAGCTTCGAAGATACAGCGATCTACGAGCAGTACTTC. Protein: CASSFEDTAIYEQYF.

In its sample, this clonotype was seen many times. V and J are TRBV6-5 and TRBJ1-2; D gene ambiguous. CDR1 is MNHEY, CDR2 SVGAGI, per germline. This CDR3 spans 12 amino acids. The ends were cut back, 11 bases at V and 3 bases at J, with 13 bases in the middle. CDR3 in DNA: TGTGCCGCCTACGCGGGTGACTATGGCTACACCTTC. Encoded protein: CAAYAGDYGYTF.

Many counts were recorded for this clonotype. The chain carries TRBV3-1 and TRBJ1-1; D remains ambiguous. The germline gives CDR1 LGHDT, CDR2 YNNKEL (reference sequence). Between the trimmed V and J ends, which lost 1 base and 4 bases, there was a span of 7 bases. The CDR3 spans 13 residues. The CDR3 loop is CASSQGPSTEAFF. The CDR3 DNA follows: TGTGCCAGCAGCCAAGGCCCATCCACTGAAGCTTTCTTT.

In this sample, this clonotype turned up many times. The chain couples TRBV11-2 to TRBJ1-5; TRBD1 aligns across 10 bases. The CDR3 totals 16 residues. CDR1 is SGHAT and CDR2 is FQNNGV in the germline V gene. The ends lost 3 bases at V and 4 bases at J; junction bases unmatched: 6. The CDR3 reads CASSLGAGQGNQPQHF. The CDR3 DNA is TGTGCCAGCAGCTTGGGAGCGGGACAGGGGAATCAGCCCCAGCATTTT.

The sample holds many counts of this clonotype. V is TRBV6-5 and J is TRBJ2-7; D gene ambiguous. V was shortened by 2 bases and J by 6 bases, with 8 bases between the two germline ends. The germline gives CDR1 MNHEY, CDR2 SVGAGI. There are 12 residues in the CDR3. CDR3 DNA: TGTGCCAGCAGTTACGCCGACATCGAGCAGTACTTC. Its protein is CASSYADIEQYF.